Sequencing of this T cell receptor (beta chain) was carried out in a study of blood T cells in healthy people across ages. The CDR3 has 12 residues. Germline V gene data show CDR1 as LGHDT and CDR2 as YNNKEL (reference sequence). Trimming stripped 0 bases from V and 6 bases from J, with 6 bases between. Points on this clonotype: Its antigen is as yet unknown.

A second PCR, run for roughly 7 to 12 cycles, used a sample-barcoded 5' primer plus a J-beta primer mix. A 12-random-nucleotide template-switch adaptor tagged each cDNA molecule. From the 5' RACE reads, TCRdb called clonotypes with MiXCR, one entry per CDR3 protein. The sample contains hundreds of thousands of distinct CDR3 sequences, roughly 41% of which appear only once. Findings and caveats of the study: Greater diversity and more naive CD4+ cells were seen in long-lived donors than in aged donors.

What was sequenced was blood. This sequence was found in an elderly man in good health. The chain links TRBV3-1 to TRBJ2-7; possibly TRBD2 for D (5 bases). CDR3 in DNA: TGTGCCAGCAGCCAAGATCGGGGCGAGCAGTACTTC. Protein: CASSQDRGEQYF.